Listed below are T cell receptor beta chains from one sample, sequenced in a study of T cell repertoires in cytomegalovirus infection. MiXCR, run by TCRdb on the reads, gives a single entry per CDR3 protein. Among under 200,000 distinct CDR3 sequences listed, approximately 17% were seen once. Sequenced: CD8+ T cells from PBMCs. Receptors originate from a human donor in good health (CMV status not recorded). Some clones in this sample may be carry-over from other donors' samples. Both conserved end residues are part of each CDR3. A D gene is named only where the DNA matches it firmly. Not all rows give a size; the values are once, few, many and, for expanded clones, a class.

d_gene	v_gene	j_gene	abundance	CDR3nt	CDR3aa
NA	TRBV7-9	TRBJ2-1	few	TGTGCCAGCAGCTTAGGAAGGGAGGAGATCTTC	CASSLGREEIF
NA	TRBV27	TRBJ1-2	few	TGTGCCAGCAAAGACCAGGGGATGGACCATGGCTACACCTTC	CASKDQGMDHGYTF
NA	TRBV7-6	TRBJ2-1	NA	TGTGCCAGCAGCTTAGGCGGTAAGAGTGAGCAGTTCTTC	CASSLGGKSEQFF
TRBD2	TRBV7-2	TRBJ2-3	NA	TGTGCCAGCAGCTTAGCAGCTCTAGCGGGAGTTCCAGATACGCAGTATTTT	CASSLAALAGVPDTQYF
NA	TRBV12-3/TRBV12-4	TRBJ1-1	few	TGTGCCAGCACCTCGACAGAACATAATTCTGAAGCTTTCTTT	CASTSTEHNSEAFF
TRBD2	TRBV28	TRBJ2-3	NA	TGTGCCAGCAGTTTCCCCGGACTAGCGGGAGCAGATACGCAGTATTTT	CASSFPGLAGADTQYF
TRBD2	TRBV20-1	TRBJ2-2	few	TGCAGTACCCGGGAGGGTCTGAGGACCGGGGAGCTGTTTTTT	CSTREGLRTGELFF
NA	TRBV29-1	TRBJ2-1	many	TGCAGCGTGGAGACAGGTTACAATGAGCAGTTCTTC	CSVETGYNEQFF
NA	TRBV9	TRBJ2-1	NA	TGTGCCAGCAGCGTGGGAGGTTATGGGAATGAGCAGTTCTTC	CASSVGGYGNEQFF
NA	TRBV7-9	TRBJ1-4	NA	TGTGCCAGCAGCCCCCCCGGACAGACTACTGACAAACTGTTTTTT	CASSPPGQTTDKLFF
TRBD1	TRBV4-2	TRBJ2-5	few	TGTGCCAGCAGCCAAGATTCGTCAGGGGGTTACCAAGAGACCCAGTACTTC	CASSQDSSGGYQETQYF
NA	TRBV7-2	TRBJ2-3	many	TGTGCCAGCAGCTTAGTGACGTCCCCCGATACGCAGTATTTT	CASSLVTSPDTQYF
TRBD2	TRBV20-1	TRBJ2-1	few	TGCACCGCAGGAGCGGGAGTAAGCGATGAGCAGTTCTTC	CTAGAGVSDEQFF
NA	TRBV6-1	TRBJ2-7	NA	TGTGCCAGCAGTTATTCGGACGACGATGCCTACGAGCAGTACTTC	CASSYSDDDAYEQYF
NA	TRBV7-6	TRBJ1-3	NA	TGTGCCAGCAGCTTATATGAGGAGGGAGCCCGAGACACCATATATTTT	CASSLYEEGARDTIYF
NA	TRBV2	TRBJ1-1	few	TGTGCCTTCGCTCGGGGGAGGAACACTGAAGCTTTCTTT	CAFARGRNTEAFF
NA	TRBV15	TRBJ2-2	few	TGTGCCACCAGCAGAGAAGCTTCGGCGAACACCGGGGAGCTGTTTTTT	CATSREASANTGELFF
NA	TRBV12-5	TRBJ2-3	few	TGTGCTAGTGGTTTGCCCACCGTTTGGACAGGAGGGGCATCAGATACGCAGTATTTT	CASGLPTVWTGGASDTQYF
NA	TRBV7-2	TRBJ2-4	few	TGTGCCAGCAGCCTATCCACTTGGGGGGTAGCCAAAAACATTCAGTACTTC	CASSLSTWGVAKNIQYF
TRBD2	TRBV28	TRBJ2-3	few	TGTGCCAGCAGTCGATACCGGACTAGTCCAGATACGCAGTATTTT	CASSRYRTSPDTQYF
NA	TRBV7-9	TRBJ2-1	many	TGTGCCAGCAGCCCCGTTTCCACTCTCTCCTACAATGAGCAGTTCTTC	CASSPVSTLSYNEQFF
NA	TRBV7-9	TRBJ1-1	NA	TGTGCCAGCAGCGCGGTCCAGGGACGCACTGACCTAGCTTTCTTT	CASSAVQGRTDLAFF
NA	TRBV7-2	TRBJ2-5	few	TGTGCCAGCAGCTACCCCTCAAGGGGCCAACAAGAGACCCAGTACTTC	CASSYPSRGQQETQYF
NA	TRBV7-6	TRBJ2-7	few	TGTGCCAGCAGCTTAGAAGGAGGGATCCCCACCTACGAGCAGTACTTC	CASSLEGGIPTYEQYF
NA	TRBV20-1	TRBJ1-2	few	TGCAGTGCTAGATCCCCCCGGGGGAGCTATGGCTACACCTTC	CSARSPRGSYGYTF
NA	TRBV7-6	TRBJ2-5	NA	TGTGCCAGCAGCCCTTCTCCCCGCAGCCAAGAGACCCAGTACTTC	CASSPSPRSQETQYF
NA	TRBV25-1	TRBJ2-1	NA	TGTGCCAGCAGTGCTGGGGGTTTCCACAATGAGCAGTTCTTC	CASSAGGFHNEQFF
TRBD1	TRBV6-2/TRBV6-3	TRBJ1-5	NA	TGTGCCACCGGACAGGGGGCGAACAATCAGCCCCAGCATTTT	CATGQGANNQPQHF
NA	TRBV11-2	TRBJ1-6	few	TGTGCCAGCAGCTTAGTCAAAGGGCGTAATTCACCCCTCCACTTT	CASSLVKGRNSPLHF
NA	TRBV6-2/TRBV6-3	TRBJ2-1	few	TGTGCCAGCAGTTACTGGGATGGGACGTACAATGAGCAGTTCTTC	CASSYWDGTYNEQFF
NA	TRBV19	TRBJ2-1	NA	TGTGCCAGTAGTATCTTAGTGGGATACAATGAGCAGTTCTTC	CASSILVGYNEQFF
NA	TRBV7-8	TRBJ2-7	few	TGTGCCAGCAGCTTAGAGGGGTTAGACGGATCCTACGAGCAGTACTTC	CASSLEGLDGSYEQYF
NA	TRBV7-6	TRBJ2-7	few	TGTGCCAGCAGCGACGTCGAGGGGTACGAGCAGTACTTC	CASSDVEGYEQYF
NA	TRBV12-5	TRBJ2-1	many	TGTGCTAGTGGCGGGGGGCATAAGGGGCAGTTCTTC	CASGGGHKGQFF
NA	TRBV19	TRBJ1-2	few	TGTGCCAGTAGTATAACGGAATTCTCCTATGGCTACACCTTC	CASSITEFSYGYTF
TRBD2	TRBV19	TRBJ2-1	NA	TGTGCCAGTAGTATAGATAAGACTAGCGCTTACAATGAGCAGTTCTTC	CASSIDKTSAYNEQFF
NA	TRBV7-8	TRBJ2-5	NA	TGTGCCAGCAGCTCTGGATGGACCACCCAAGAGACCCAGTACTTC	CASSSGWTTQETQYF
TRBD2	TRBV13	TRBJ2-1	NA	TGTGCCAGCAGCTTAATGAGCGGGGGGGCCCGTGAGCAGTTCTTC	CASSLMSGGAREQFF
NA	TRBV2	TRBJ1-4	few	TGTGCCAGCAAGGGGGTGCCCAATGAAAAACTGTTTTTT	CASKGVPNEKLFF
NA	TRBV7-2	TRBJ2-1	few	TGTGCCAGCAGCTTAGAGGGGGGAGTGGCCTACAATGAGCAGTTCTTC	CASSLEGGVAYNEQFF
NA	TRBV6-2/TRBV6-3	TRBJ2-7	few	TGTGCCAGCAGTCAGAACACCCGCGAGCAGTACTTC	CASSQNTREQYF
TRBD2	TRBV7-8	TRBJ2-1	NA	TGTGCCAGCAGCGAGACTAGCGGAGGTAGTGAGCAGTTCTTC	CASSETSGGSEQFF
NA	TRBV7-9	TRBJ2-7	few	TGTGCCGGACTATCACAGGGTGGGTCCGAGCAGTACTTC	CAGLSQGGSEQYF